The 23 T cell receptor beta chains reported below all come from one sample, sequenced in a study of T cells after yellow fever vaccination. TCRdb itself ran the 5' RACE reads through MiXCR, one entry per CDR3 protein. The sample yields approximately 250,000 distinct CDR3 sequences, 5.2% seen once. The material sequenced was CD4+ T cells sorted from PBMCs, taken on the day of the yellow fever booster vaccination. The source of these receptors is a man younger than 35 who received the YFV17D yellow fever vaccine.

This clonotype was counted many times. The chain recombines TRBV10-3 with TRBJ2-6; tentative D call: TRBD1 (5 bases). CDR3 size: 18 residues. CDR1 is ENHRY and CDR2 is SYGVKD in the germline V gene. Trimming pared 4 bases from V and 0 bases from J, leaving 16 bases between. CDR3 region: CAISAAQGTSSGANVLTF. Here the CDR3 DNA reads TGTGCCATCAGTGCCGCCCAGGGAACAAGCTCTGGGGCCAACGTCCTGACTTTC.

Ten or more counts support this clonotype. The CDR3 spells CASSLGRGVGEQFF. For the CDR3, the DNA is TGTGCCAGCAGTTTGGGCAGGGGAGTCGGTGAGCAGTTCTTC. The genes are TRBV12-3 or TRBV12-4 and TRBJ2-1; weak D call: TRBD1 (6 bases). The CDR3 consists of 14 residues. V was trimmed by 3 bases and J by 9 bases, leaving 15 bases between them.

The chain uses TRBV7-2 and TRBJ2-5; 14 nucleotides align to TRBD2. This CDR3 contains 16 residues. Germline V CDR1 and CDR2: SGHTA, FQGNSA. V lost 6 bases to trimming and J lost 5 bases; unmatched junction nucleotides: 8. CDR3 DNA: TGTGCCAGCAGGGAGACTAGCGGGGGGGCCCGGGAGACCCAGTACTTC. Translation gives CASRETSGGARETQYF.

Ten or more counts support this clonotype. The chain is built from TRBV20-1 and TRBJ1-5; D remains ambiguous. The CDR3 runs 14 residues. Germline CDR1 reads DFQATT; CDR2 reads SNEGSKA (reference sequence). Trimming left V 3 bases short and J 5 bases short, with 14 bases between. CDR3 protein: CSAREGRSDQPQHF. CDR3 nucleotides: TGCAGTGCTAGGGAAGGAAGGTCAGATCAGCCCCAGCATTTT.

The sample holds a few counts of this clonotype. J is TRBJ1-5 and V is TRBV7-9; D is possibly TRBD1 (5 bases). V was shortened by 2 bases and J by 3 bases, with 11 bases between the two germline ends. This CDR3 has 15 amino acids. The germline V gene has CDR1 SEHNR and CDR2 FQNEAQ (reference sequence). The CDR3 spells CASSLLQGINQPQHF. The CDR3 DNA sequence: TGTGCCAGCAGCTTACTCCAGGGAATCAATCAGCCCCAGCATTTT.

The J gene is TRBJ2-6, the V gene TRBV2; 7 positions match TRBD2. V lost 6 bases, J lost 2 bases, and 7 bases stayed unmatched. CDR1 SNHLY and CDR2 FYNNEI come from the germline V gene. There are 16 residues in the CDR3. The DNA of the CDR3 is TGTGCCAGCAGAGCGGGGACGTCGCCTGGGGCCAACGTCCTGACTTTC. It codes for CASRAGTSPGANVLTF.

This clonotype occurred many times. The V call is TRBV27, the J call TRBJ2-4; no clear D gene. The CDR3 contains 13 residues. Trimming took 6 bases from V and 1 from J, leaving 7 bases between them. Germline assignment: CDR1 MNHEY and CDR2 SMNVEV (reference sequence). The CDR3 is CASSTSAKNIQYF. CDR3 DNA: TGTGCCAGCAGCACGTCGGCCAAAAACATTCAGTACTTC.

This clonotype was seen more than once but under ten times. The rearrangement uses TRBV18 and TRBJ1-4; TRBD1 matches 9 bases. Germline lookup yields CDR1 KGHSH and CDR2 LQKENI. Losses at the gene ends were 1 base for V and 7 bases for J; bases not matched to a gene: 4. The length of the CDR3 is 15 residues. The DNA for the CDR3 is TGTGCCAGCTCACCACTACAGGGGGCAGGTGAAAAACTGTTTTTT. It yields the protein CASSPLQGAGEKLFF.

This clonotype was recorded a few times. The V call is TRBV12-3 or TRBV12-4, the J call TRBJ1-1; D gene ambiguous. Trimming took off 3 bases at V and 1 base at J, with 6 bases between the two ends. This CDR3 region has 13 residues. The CDR3 here is CASSFDTNTEAFF. DNA of the CDR3: TGTGCCAGCAGTTTCGACACGAACACTGAAGCTTTCTTT.

This clonotype was recorded at least ten times. The V call is TRBV7-2, the J call TRBJ2-2; 7 bases line up with TRBD2. Germline V CDR1 and CDR2: SGHTA, FQGNSA. Losses at the gene ends were 6 bases for V and 4 bases for J; bases not matched to a gene: 11. The CDR3 has 16 residues. In DNA, the CDR3 is TGTGCCAGCAGAAACTCCGGGACTACTAGCACCGGGGAGCTGTTTTTT. Residues: CASRNSGTTSTGELFF.

The table lists this clonotype with many counts. The chain carries TRBV3-1 and TRBJ1-6; D ambiguous. Germline CDR1 is LGHDT and CDR2 is YNNKEL (reference sequence). The V gene lost 6 bases and the J gene lost 9 bases, with 15 bases spanning the gap. This CDR3 is 14 amino acids long. The CDR3 nucleotides are TGTGCCAGCAGTCGACAAACCCTCGGTTCACCCCTCCACTTT. This encodes CASSRQTLGSPLHF. The whole variable domain, filled in from reference TRBV3-1 and TRBJ1-6, reads DTAVSQTPKYLVTQMGNDKSIKCEQNLGHDTMYWYKQDSKKFLKIMFSYNNKELIINETVPNRFSPKSPDKAHLNLHINSLELGDSAVYFCASSRQTLGSPLHFGNGTRLTVT.

This clonotype was observed a few times. V and J are TRBV6-2 or TRBV6-3 and TRBJ2-4; D is uncertain. V lost 2 bases to trimming and J lost 0 bases, with 8 bases between them. CDR3 length: 15 residues. Germline values: CDR1 MNHEY, CDR2 SVGEGT. The CDR3 spells CASSYGQLAKNIQYF. DNA of the CDR3: TGTGCCAGCAGTTACGGGCAGTTAGCCAAAAACATTCAGTACTTC.

The genes are TRBV18 and TRBJ2-7, with TRBD1 matching over 7 bases. The length of the CDR3 is 15 residues. The junction had 13 bases not matched to a gene; V was cut back by 3 bases and J by 8 bases. CDR1 and CDR2 from the germline V gene are KGHSH and LQKENI. The CDR3 is CASSPDQVTGFKQYF. The CDR3 DNA reads as TGTGCCAGCTCACCCGACCAGGTGACAGGGTTCAAGCAGTACTTC.

This clonotype has just a few counts. The V and J genes are TRBV6-6 and TRBJ1-3; tentative D call: TRBD1 (5 bases). The CDR3 consists of 15 residues. Germline V lookup: CDR1 MNHNY, CDR2 SVGAGI (reference sequence). V was pared by 6 bases and J by 0 bases, with 12 bases between. The CDR3 loop is CASSKEGYSGNTIYF. The CDR3 DNA is TGTGCCAGCAGCAAGGAGGGGTACTCTGGAAACACCATATATTTT.

This clonotype was observed a few times. This chain connects TRBV2 to TRBJ2-1, with 7 positions matching TRBD1. The junction had 7 bases not matched to a gene; V was cut back by 8 bases and J by 3 bases. Germline CDR1 is SNHLY and CDR2 is FYNNEI. The CDR3 consists of 14 residues. The chain's CDR3 is CASVGTESYNEQFF. CDR3 DNA: TGTGCCAGCGTGGGGACAGAGAGCTACAATGAGCAGTTCTTC.

This clonotype was picked up many times. The chain has TRBV20-1 and TRBJ2-3; 12 nucleotides align to TRBD2. This CDR3 is 16 amino acids long. CDR1 DFQATT and CDR2 SNEGSKA come from the germline V gene (reference sequence). The junction had 6 bases not matched to a gene; V was cut back by 3 bases and J by 2 bases. The CDR3 here is CSASPTSGGFTDTQYF. The CDR3, as DNA: TGCAGTGCTAGCCCTACTAGCGGGGGGTTCACAGATACGCAGTATTTT.

The CDR3 is CASNPLGLGTHGYTF. The DNA for the CDR3 is TGTGCCAGTAATCCCCTGGGGCTAGGGACGCACGGCTACACCTTC. V is TRBV6-1 and J is TRBJ1-2, with TRBD1 as a possible D gene (5 bases). The CDR3 contains 15 residues. Between the trimmed V and J ends, which lost 9 bases and 8 bases, there was a span of 25 bases. CDR1 is MNHNS and CDR2 is SASEGT in the germline V gene.

The chain has TRBV7-3 and TRBJ2-5, with D possibly being TRBD2 (5 bases). CDR1 and CDR2 from the germline V gene are SGHTA and FQGTGA. Trimming left V 3 bases short and J 2 bases short, with 13 bases between. This CDR3 is built from 15 residues. The CDR3 protein is CASSFFPGWQETQYF. Here the CDR3 DNA reads TGTGCCAGCAGCTTCTTTCCGGGGTGGCAAGAGACCCAGTACTTC.

This chain links TRBV20-1 with TRBJ2-7; no reliable D call. From germline, CDR1 is DFQATT and CDR2 SNEGSKA (reference sequence). Deletions cut 3 bases from V and 0 bases from J, with 6 bases between. There are 12 residues in the CDR3. The CDR3 nucleotides are TGCAGTGCTAGGCAGAGCTCCTACGAGCAGTACTTC. Translating gives CSARQSSYEQYF.

This clonotype was detected many times. The CDR3 reads CASRRSDRGLYEQYF. The CDR3 DNA reads as TGTGCCAGCAGGCGGTCGGACAGGGGCCTCTACGAGCAGTACTTC. This sequence joins TRBV11-1 and TRBJ2-7, with 9 positions matching TRBD1. The germline gives CDR1 SGHAT, CDR2 FQDESV (reference sequence). This CDR3 is 15 amino acids long. V was clipped by 6 bases and J by 3 bases; unmatched bases: 9.

This clonotype has at least ten counts. V is TRBV6-6 and J is TRBJ1-2; 7 bases agree with TRBD1. This CDR3 is built from 14 residues. With V trimmed by 0 bases and J by 4 bases, 2 bases remained unmatched. Per germline, CDR1 MNHNY and CDR2 SVGAGI (reference sequence). In DNA form, the CDR3 reads TGTGCCAGCAGTTACTCGACAGGGCCCTATGGCTACACCTTC. Encoded protein: CASSYSTGPYGYTF.

This chain links TRBV7-9 with TRBJ2-1; 7 bases are a match to TRBD1. The CDR3 totals 15 residues. V lost 3 bases to trimming and J lost 3 bases; unmatched junction nucleotides: 5. Germline loops: CDR1 SEHNR, CDR2 FQNEAQ (reference sequence). This CDR3 reads CASSFTGTDYNEQFF. CDR3 bases: TGTGCCAGCAGCTTCACCGGGACAGACTACAATGAGCAGTTCTTC. Using reference TRBV7-9 and TRBJ2-1 for the parts outside the CDR3, the full variable domain is DTGVSQNPRHKITKRGQNVTFRCDPISEHNRLYWYRQTLGQGPEFLTYFQNEAQLEKSRLLSDRFSAERPKGSFSTLEIQRTEQGDSAMYLCASSFTGTDYNEQFFGPGTRLTVL.

This clonotype was recorded at least ten times. The chain combines TRBV15 with TRBJ1-3, with D unresolved. Trimming removed 0 bases at V and 4 bases at J, with 7 bases between. The germline V gene encodes CDR1 LNHNV and CDR2 YYDKDF (reference sequence). The CDR3 is made up of 14 amino acids. This CDR3 is CATSRDLAGNTIYF. DNA of the CDR3: TGTGCCACCAGCAGAGATTTGGCGGGAAACACCATATATTTT.